The entry below describes one T cell receptor (beta chain). Given a much more abundant clone one base away, this may be a read error. These data originate in a study of CD8+ T cells in alopecia areata. Turning to the study itself: It was 6 to 18 months of tofacitinib, and then there were 6 months off drug.

cDNA prepared by RNA extraction and subsequent reverse transcription served as the template for sequencing. Measured with immunoSEQ multiplex PCR; TCRdb has only the in-frame clones, and not every one. The repertoire consists of over 150,000 clones, with around 50% occurring once and the leading ten covering roughly 15%. Sequenced here: CD4+ T cells sorted from blood, sampled at week 0. The receptor's source is a human donor with alopecia areata.

As DNA, the CDR3 is TGTGCCAGCAGCGTTACTAGCGGGAGTACCTACGAGCAGTTCTTC. Its protein product is CASSVTSGSTYEQFF. The chain carries TRBV7-2 and TRBJ2-1; TRBD2 matches at 11 bases. V shed 5 bases and J 10 bases; nucleotides not matched to a gene: 10. Germline assignment: CDR1 SGHTA and CDR2 FQGNSA. The CDR3 runs to 15 residues.